A single sample gave rise to the 17 T cell receptor beta chains below, sequenced in a study of memory CD4+ T cells and cytomegalovirus serostatus. The sort gate was single viable CD3+CD4+CD8-CD45RO+ cells for memory CD4+ T cells. Profiled with immunoSEQ multiplex PCR; TCRdb holds only in-frame clones, not every one. The table shows tens of thousands of clones, with approximately 81% occurring only once. The sample was memory CD4+ T cells from blood. The receptor set was obtained from an adult in good health and CMV-seronegative.

This chain joins TRBV7-2 and TRBJ2-3; 8 nucleotides agree with TRBD2. Germline V gene sequence: CDR1 SGHTA, CDR2 FQGNSA. This CDR3 comprises 14 residues. Losses at the gene ends were 6 bases for V and 0 bases for J; bases not matched to a gene: 2. The CDR3: CASRLAASTDTQYF. In nucleotides, the CDR3 is TGTGCCAGCAGACTAGCGGCTAGCACAGATACGCAGTATTTT.

J is TRBJ1-5 and V is TRBV19; 9 bases match TRBD1. V was pared by 5 bases and J by 5 bases, with 13 bases of the junction left unmatched. The CDR3 has 17 amino acids. CDR1 LNHDA and CDR2 SQIVND come from the germline V gene (reference sequence). The CDR3 region is CASSPSPGTGFDQPQHF. The CDR3 DNA is TGTGCCAGTAGTCCTAGTCCCGGGACAGGGTTCGATCAGCCCCAGCATTTT.

A note on this clone: One end of the junction fails to match germline, which may point to a read error. The chain recombines TRBV18 with TRBJ2-3; unclear D gene. The CDR3 contains 14 residues. Germline lookup yields CDR1 KGHSH and CDR2 LQKENI. The CDR3 sequence: CASSPQTSTDTQYF. The CDR3 nucleotides read TGTGCCAGCTCCCCACAGACTAGCACAGATACGCAGTATTTT.

V and J are TRBV5-4 and TRBJ2-2, with D perhaps matching TRBD2 (6 bases). From germline, CDR1 is SGHNT and CDR2 YYREEE (reference sequence). The CDR3 spans 15 residues. The V gene lost 4 bases and the J gene lost 3 bases, with 13 bases spanning the gap. The CDR3 coding sequence is TGTGCCAGCAGCCAAGGGAGGAGTTACACCGGGGAGCTGTTTTTT. It specifies CASSQGRSYTGELFF.

The CDR3 loop is CASSRSGYSGANVLTF. CDR3 DNA: TGTGCCAGCAGTCGTTCCGGGTACTCTGGGGCCAACGTCCTGACTTTC. The genes are TRBV28 and TRBJ2-6; D is unresolved. The length of the CDR3 is 16 residues. Germline CDR1 is MDHEN and CDR2 is SYDVKM. The ends were cut back, 5 bases at V and 0 bases at J, with 11 bases in the middle.

This clone was seen a few times. The chain uses TRBV5-1 and TRBJ2-3; 8 bases align to TRBD1. CDR1 is SGHRS and CDR2 is YFSETQ in the germline V gene. The CDR3 totals 15 residues. Trimming cost V 1 base and J 3 bases; bases outside gene matches: 4. CDR3 DNA sequence: TGCGCCAGCAGCTTGATGACAGGGGCGACAGATACGCAGTATTTT. Encoded protein: CASSLMTGATDTQYF.

The V and J genes are TRBV6-8 and TRBJ2-7, with 9 bases identical to TRBD1. The CDR3 covers 14 residues. J gave up 2 bases and V 6 bases, and 5 bases lay outside the gene matches. Germline values: CDR1 MNHGY, CDR2 SAAAGT. CDR3 in DNA: TGTGCCAGCAGACCCCGGGACAGGGCCTACGAGCAGTACTTC. Residues: CASRPRDRAYEQYF.

This chain joins TRBV11-2 and TRBJ2-3; 13 bases map to TRBD2. Germline V CDR1 and CDR2: SGHAT, FQNNGV. Trimming took 5 bases from V and 2 from J; bases not matched to a gene: 4. This CDR3 region has 16 residues. The CDR3 coding sequence is TGTGCCAGCAGCCAGGGACTAGCGGGAATCACAGATACGCAGTATTTT. Amino acid sequence: CASSQGLAGITDTQYF.

The rearrangement uses TRBV10-3 and TRBJ2-7; 8 nucleotides align to TRBD2. Germline V gene sequence: CDR1 ENHRY, CDR2 SYGVKD. V trimming: 7 bases; J trimming: 4 bases; junction bases outside the gene matches: 6. The CDR3 is made up of 13 amino acids. CDR3 DNA sequence: TGTGCCATCACCGGGGGGGGTTCGTACGAGCAGTACTTC. This sequence encodes CAITGGGSYEQYF.

This chain uses TRBV5-4 with TRBJ1-2, with D possibly matching TRBD1 (5 bases). The germline gives CDR1 SGHNT, CDR2 YYREEE (reference sequence). This CDR3 has 14 amino acids. The ends were cut back, 0 bases at V and 6 bases at J, with 12 bases in the middle. The CDR3 protein is CASSLVAGRDGYTF. In DNA, the CDR3 is TGTGCCAGCAGCTTGGTGGCAGGGCGGGATGGCTACACCTTC.

This chain uses TRBV6-1 with TRBJ2-7; 8 bases fit TRBD1. V lost 4 bases to trimming and J lost 7 bases; unmatched junction nucleotides: 9. The germline CDR1 and CDR2 sequences are MNHNS and SASEGT. The CDR3 spans 14 residues. CDR3 loop: CASSAFQGAGEQYF. The CDR3 DNA reads as TGTGCCAGCAGTGCTTTCCAGGGGGCGGGTGAGCAGTACTTC.

The chain uses TRBV7-9 and TRBJ2-1; 9 bases are shared with TRBD2. The V gene's germline CDR1 is SEHNR and CDR2 FQNEAQ (reference sequence). Trimming took 4 bases from V and 7 from J; bases not matched to a gene: 8. This CDR3 region has 15 residues. In DNA, the CDR3 is TGTGCCAGCAGCTCCGGACGGCGGGAGGGGAATGAGCAGTTCTTC. It translates to CASSSGRREGNEQFF.

The chain joins TRBV4-1 to TRBJ2-3, with no clear D. The CDR3 contains 14 residues. Germline loops: CDR1 MGHRA, CDR2 YSYEKL. Trimming stripped 0 bases from V and 1 base from J, with 5 bases between. The CDR3, as DNA: TGCGCCAGCAGCCAAGACACAGGCACAGATACGCAGTATTTT. It encodes CASSQDTGTDTQYF.

V and J are TRBV6-4 and TRBJ2-7; 9 bases match TRBD1. The trim removed 6 bases at V and 5 bases at J, leaving 17 bases unmatched. CDR1 and CDR2 (germline): MRHNA, SNTAGT. The CDR3 runs to 17 residues. The CDR3 reads CASRVLGQGSFPDEQYF. CDR3 in DNA: TGTGCCAGCAGAGTGCTGGGACAGGGTTCATTCCCAGACGAGCAGTACTTC.

The J gene is TRBJ2-1, the V gene TRBV19, with 8 bases matching TRBD2. V lost 4 bases and J lost 3; bases outside the gene matches: 5. The CDR3 consists of 15 residues. Germline V gene data show CDR1 as LNHDA and CDR2 as SQIVND (reference sequence). CDR3 region: CASSSGRTVYNEQFF. The CDR3 DNA reads as TGTGCCAGTAGTAGCGGGAGGACTGTCTACAATGAGCAGTTCTTC.

This clone turned up a few times. Other DNA sequences in this sample translate to the same CDR3. V gene TRBV29-1 combines with J gene TRBJ2-5; 7 bases align to TRBD2. With 6 bases clipped from V and 2 bases from J, the junction kept 6 bases outside the gene matches. Per germline, CDR1 SQVTM and CDR2 ANQGSEA. This CDR3 comprises 13 residues. For the CDR3, the DNA is TGCAGCGTGGGGGGGGGAGGACAAGAGACCCAGTACTTC. It codes for CSVGGGGQETQYF.

The V and J genes are TRBV6-5 and TRBJ1-2; the D gene is possibly TRBD1 (6 bases). Trimming removed 7 bases from V and 6 bases from J, with 15 bases in between. CDR1 is MNHEY, CDR2 SVGAGI, per germline. The CDR3 has 13 amino acids. CDR3 in amino acids: CASTLLGHDGYTF. Written as DNA, the CDR3 is TGTGCCAGCACCCTTTTGGGACATGATGGCTACACCTTC.